One and the same sample provided the 30 T cell receptor beta chains below, sequenced in a study of blood T cell repertoires in COVID-19. TCRdb's copy holds only in-frame clones and misses some; the assay was immunoSEQ multiplex PCR. There are roughly 86,000 clones in the sample; around 91% occur only once, and 1.9% lies in the top ten. The sequenced sample consisted of peripheral blood. These receptors originate from a woman between 50 and 59 years old in a cohort sampled during active COVID-19.

V usage is TRBV19 and J usage is TRBJ1-2; TRBD1 aligns across 8 bases. The CDR3 runs to 13 residues. The trim removed 8 bases at V and 5 bases at J, leaving 7 bases unmatched. Germline assignment: CDR1 LNHDA and CDR2 SQIVND (reference sequence). The CDR3 DNA is TGTGCCAGTGCGGACAGGGTGTTGTATGGCTACACCTTC. This gives the protein CASADRVLYGYTF.

This chain connects TRBV15 to TRBJ1-1, with D unclear. V gave up 1 base and J gave up 1 base, with 10 bases separating them. Germline CDR1 LNHNV, CDR2 YYDKDF (reference sequence). This CDR3 has 15 amino acids. The CDR3 bases are TGTGCCACCAGCAGAGTCGCAAGAGCGAACACTGAAGCTTTCTTT. Translated, it gives CATSRVARANTEAFF.

Only a few counts were recorded for this clone. The CDR3 here is CAISSGQGEHGYTF. CDR3 nucleotide sequence: TGTGCCATCAGTTCGGGACAGGGGGAACATGGCTACACCTTC. V gene TRBV10-3 combines with J gene TRBJ1-2, with TRBD1 matching 11 bases. The CDR3 totals 14 residues. Trimming cost V 5 bases and J 6 bases; bases outside gene matches: 5. Germline assignment: CDR1 ENHRY and CDR2 SYGVKD.

The genes are TRBV5-6 and TRBJ2-4; D might be TRBD2 (5 bases). Looked up from germline, CDR1 is SGHDT and CDR2 is YYEEEE. Trimming took off 0 bases at V and 2 bases at J, with 6 bases between the two ends. CDR3 size: 14 residues. CDR3 sequence reads: CASSLAGTKNIQYF. Written as DNA, the CDR3 is TGTGCCAGCAGCTTGGCGGGAACCAAAAACATTCAGTACTTC. Full variable domain (remainder filled in from reference TRBV5-6 and TRBJ2-4): DAGVTQSPTHLIKTRGQQVTLRCSPKSGHDTVSWYQQALGQGPQFIFQYYEEEERQRGNFPDRFSGHQFPNYSSELNVNALLLGDSALYLCASSLAGTKNIQYFGAGTRLSVL.

The genes are TRBV11-2 and TRBJ1-1; 7 bases are a match to TRBD1. The V gene end was trimmed by 5 bases and the J gene end by 3 bases; junction bases not matched to a gene: 9. Germline CDR1 and CDR2: SGHAT and FQNNGV. This CDR3 comprises 15 residues. DNA for the CDR3: TGTGCCAGCAGCCGAGGGAACAGGGGACACACTGAAGCTTTCTTT. Residues: CASSRGNRGHTEAFF.

V and J are TRBV7-3 and TRBJ2-3; 7 nucleotides align to TRBD2. Trimming cost V 4 bases and J 5 bases; bases outside gene matches: 6. Per the germline V gene, CDR1 is SGHTA and CDR2 is FQGTGA. The CDR3 runs 14 residues. The CDR3 sequence is CASSSNPGGDTQYF. CDR3 DNA sequence: TGTGCCAGCAGCTCCAACCCGGGAGGAGATACGCAGTATTTT.

The rearrangement uses TRBV9 and TRBJ2-5; D may be TRBD2 (7 bases). Trimming pared 0 bases from V and 5 bases from J, leaving 11 bases between. The CDR3 covers 14 residues. CDR1 and CDR2 from the germline V gene are SGDLS and YYNGEE. The CDR3: CASSVAGGDETQYF. In DNA form, the CDR3 reads TGTGCCAGCAGCGTAGCGGGGGGCGATGAGACCCAGTACTTC.

This clone has only a few counts. J is TRBJ2-7 and V is TRBV19; no clear D gene. CDR3 length: 14 residues. Germline V CDR1 and CDR2: LNHDA, SQIVND (reference sequence). Trimming shortened V by 4 bases and J by 2 bases, and 12 bases separated the two germline ends. The DNA of the CDR3 is TGTGCCAGTAGTACTTCGACAAATACCTACGAGCAGTACTTC. Its protein is CASSTSTNTYEQYF.

V is TRBV14 and J is TRBJ2-7; TRBD1 matches at 11 bases. Germline V gene data show CDR1 as SGHDN and CDR2 as FVKESK. Unmatched junction bases numbered 2, after V lost 1 base and J lost 3 bases. CDR3 length equals 15 residues. The DNA for the CDR3 is TGTGCCAGCAGCCAAGCCGGGACAGGGGGCTACGAGCAGTACTTC. Protein product: CASSQAGTGGYEQYF.

V is TRBV10-3 and J is TRBJ2-3; the match to TRBD1 covers 8 bases. Germline lookup yields CDR1 ENHRY and CDR2 SYGVKD. Trimming at V came to 9 bases and at J to 5 bases, leaving 4 bases not matched to a gene. The CDR3 has 12 amino acids. The CDR3 sequence: CAIGQGVDTQYF. CDR3 coding DNA: TGTGCCATTGGACAGGGAGTAGATACGCAGTATTTT.

V and J are TRBV9 and TRBJ2-1; perhaps TRBD2 as D (6 bases). Germline-derived CDR1 and CDR2 are SGDLS and YYNGEE. V lost 0 bases and J lost 9, with 13 bases in between. This CDR3 comprises 14 residues. The CDR3 coding sequence is TGTGCCAGCAGCGTAGAAGAGAGAGCGGGTGAGCAGTTCTTC. Its translation is CASSVEERAGEQFF.

The chain joins TRBV5-1 to TRBJ2-5; 11 bases map to TRBD1. CDR3 length: 16 residues. The V gene end was trimmed by 0 bases and the J gene end by 1 base; junction bases not matched to a gene: 2. CDR1 is SGHRS, CDR2 YFSETQ, per germline. CDR3 sequence reads: CASSLVGTGGQETQYF. CDR3 nucleotide sequence: TGCGCCAGCAGCTTGGTTGGGACAGGGGGCCAAGAGACCCAGTACTTC.

This chain joins TRBV28 and TRBJ2-7; D might be TRBD1 (6 bases). Germline V lookup: CDR1 MDHEN, CDR2 SYDVKM. The CDR3 spans 12 residues. V lost 4 bases and J 6 bases, leaving 10 bases between the germline ends. CDR3 residues: CASSYRAGEQYF. The CDR3 nucleotides read TGTGCCAGCAGTTACAGGGCTGGCGAGCAGTACTTC.

This clone was seen once. The rearrangement links TRBV6-5 to TRBJ2-7; 7 nucleotides align to TRBD1. From germline, CDR1 is MNHEY and CDR2 SVGAGI. The CDR3 length is 13 residues. Germline trimming cut 4 bases from V and 6 bases from J; bases unmatched to any gene: 6. CDR3: CASSSYRGPEQYF. In nucleotides, the CDR3 is TGTGCCAGCAGTTCATACAGGGGACCCGAGCAGTACTTC.

This sequence joins TRBV6-4 and TRBJ1-5; 7 bases are shared with TRBD1. V lost 7 bases and J lost 2; bases outside the gene matches: 8. The CDR3 has 15 residues. Germline CDR1 reads MRHNA; CDR2 reads SNTAGT. The CDR3 DNA reads TGTGCCAGCACCCCCAGGGACAGCCGCAATCAGCCCCAGCATTTT. It codes for CASTPRDSRNQPQHF.

This chain links TRBV6-6 with TRBJ2-3; 8 bases match TRBD1. This CDR3 region has 16 residues. V lost 6 bases, J lost 2 bases, and 10 bases stayed unmatched. The germline CDR1 and CDR2 sequences are MNHNY and SVGAGI (reference sequence). CDR3 amino acids: CASRPGDRLTTDTQYF. CDR3 in DNA: TGTGCCAGCAGGCCCGGGGACAGGTTAACCACAGATACGCAGTATTTT.

V gene TRBV29-1 combines with J gene TRBJ1-2; D unclear. The CDR3 has 12 amino acids. CDR1 is SQVTM and CDR2 is ANQGSEA in the germline V gene. V dropped 3 bases and J dropped 7 bases, with 12 bases sitting between them. The CDR3 sequence is CSVEREWPGYTF. CDR3 DNA: TGCAGCGTTGAGAGGGAGTGGCCTGGCTACACCTTC.

Here the CDR3 reads CSVVGHTIYEQYF. Here the CDR3 DNA reads TGCAGCGTGGTAGGACACACAATCTACGAGCAGTACTTC. The J gene is TRBJ2-7, the V gene TRBV29-1; the D gene is possibly TRBD1 (5 bases). The V and J ends lost 6 bases and 3 bases respectively, with 15 bases between them. The CDR3 spans 13 residues. Germline lookup yields CDR1 SQVTM and CDR2 ANQGSEA.

The chain couples TRBV11-3 to TRBJ2-5, with TRBD1 matching over 7 bases. The V gene's germline CDR1 is SGHNT and CDR2 YENEEA. CDR3 size: 16 residues. V was clipped by 5 bases and J by 5 bases; unmatched bases: 14. The CDR3: CASSLQSTGVWETQYF. For the CDR3, the DNA is TGTGCCAGCAGCCTGCAGTCCACAGGGGTTTGGGAGACCCAGTACTTC.

The J gene is TRBJ1-5, the V gene TRBV28, with D maybe TRBD1 (5 bases). V lost 6 bases to trimming and J lost 4 bases, with 13 bases between them. Germline CDR1 is MDHEN and CDR2 is SYDVKM. The CDR3 has 14 amino acids. CDR3 protein: CASSPMGGNQPQHF. The CDR3 DNA is TGTGCCAGCAGCCCGATGGGGGGAAATCAGCCCCAGCATTTT. The complete variable domain, with remaining parts taken from reference TRBV28 and TRBJ1-5, reads DVKVTQSSRYLVKRTGEKVFLECVQDMDHENMFWYRQDPGLGLRLIYFSYDVKMKEKGDIPEGYSVSREKKERFSLILESASTNQTSMYLCASSPMGGNQPQHFGDGTRLSIL.

The V and J genes are TRBV11-3 and TRBJ2-3, with unresolved D. Germline lookup yields CDR1 SGHNT and CDR2 YENEEA. The CDR3 length is 14 residues. The V gene lost 0 bases and the J gene lost 6 bases, with 10 bases spanning the gap. Written as DNA, the CDR3 is TGTGCCAGCAGCTTAGATTCGGAGATTGATACGCAGTATTTT. It encodes CASSLDSEIDTQYF.

The chain links TRBV5-1 to TRBJ2-5; 8 bases line up with TRBD1. The V segment lost 0 bases and the J segment 4 bases; nucleotides outside the gene matches: 5. The CDR3 spans 15 residues. CDR1 is SGHRS and CDR2 is YFSETQ in the germline V gene. CDR3: CASSLGQGWGETQYF. The DNA of the CDR3 is TGCGCCAGCAGCTTGGGACAGGGGTGGGGAGAGACCCAGTACTTC.

The chain links TRBV27 to TRBJ2-7; 7 nucleotides align to TRBD1. Unmatched junction bases numbered 6, after V lost 4 bases and J lost 6 bases. Germline-derived CDR1 and CDR2 are MNHEY and SMNVEV (reference sequence). The CDR3 extends over 13 amino acids. The CDR3 region is CASSSRGRVEQYF. CDR3 DNA: TGTGCCAGCAGTTCGAGGGGGCGGGTCGAGCAGTACTTC.

CDR3 bases: TGCAGCGTTTCACCAGATCTCTATGGCTACACCTTC. This sequence encodes CSVSPDLYGYTF. The chain uses TRBV29-1 and TRBJ1-2; D unresolved. Germline CDR1 reads SQVTM; CDR2 reads ANQGSEA. The CDR3 consists of 12 residues. V shed 5 bases and J shed 4 bases, with 11 bases lying between them.

The chain is built from TRBV7-9 and TRBJ2-1; 7 nucleotides match TRBD2. The CDR3 contains 15 residues. Trimming removed 0 bases from V and 10 bases from J; junction bases left unmatched: 9. Germline CDR1 SEHNR, CDR2 FQNEAQ (reference sequence). The CDR3 spells CASSLAGGPSWEQFF. CDR3 bases: TGTGCCAGCAGCTTAGCGGGAGGGCCTTCCTGGGAGCAGTTCTTC.

V and J are TRBV30 and TRBJ2-3; D not resolved. There are 14 residues in the CDR3. Germline V gene data show CDR1 as GTSNPN and CDR2 as SVGIG (reference sequence). V was clipped by 4 bases and J by 1 base, with 12 bases between them. CDR3 bases: TGTGCCTGGAACCTCCGCGCCCGCACAGATACGCAGTATTTT. It yields the protein CAWNLRARTDTQYF.

The V call is TRBV6-5, the J call TRBJ2-6; TRBD2 matches 7 bases. The V and J ends lost 6 bases and 2 bases, in that order; junction bases with no gene match: 4. In germline, CDR1 is MNHEY, CDR2 SVGAGI. This CDR3 contains 15 residues. The CDR3 loop reads CASRTGTTGANVLTF. The CDR3 DNA reads as TGTGCCAGCAGAACTGGGACTACTGGGGCCAACGTCCTGACTTTC.

In this sample, this clone turned up once. The rearrangement links TRBV5-1 to TRBJ1-2, with 10 positions matching TRBD1. The CDR3 is 15 amino acids. Germline trimming cut 5 bases from V and 0 bases from J; bases unmatched to any gene: 4. The germline CDR1 and CDR2 sequences are SGHRS and YFSETQ. Here the CDR3 DNA reads TGCGCCAGCAGATCGGGACAGGGGCCTAACTATGGCTACACCTTC. Amino acids: CASRSGQGPNYGYTF.

DNA of the CDR3: TGCAGCGGACAGTCTAGCACAGATACGCAGTATTTT. Translating gives CSGQSSTDTQYF. This chain joins TRBV29-1 and TRBJ2-3; a possible D gene is TRBD1 (5 bases). This CDR3 has 12 amino acids. The germline V gene has CDR1 SQVTM and CDR2 ANQGSEA. V shed 7 bases and J shed 0 bases, with 8 bases lying between them.

The chain employs TRBV27 and TRBJ2-3; 15 bases map to TRBD2. Germline V gene sequence: CDR1 MNHEY, CDR2 SMNVEV (reference sequence). J lost 4 bases, V lost 5 bases, and 10 bases had no gene match. The CDR3 consists of 18 residues. DNA for the CDR3: TGTGCCAGCAGTAGCGGACTAGCGGGGGGGCGCGTCGCAGATACGCAGTATTTT. This codes for CASSSGLAGGRVADTQYF.